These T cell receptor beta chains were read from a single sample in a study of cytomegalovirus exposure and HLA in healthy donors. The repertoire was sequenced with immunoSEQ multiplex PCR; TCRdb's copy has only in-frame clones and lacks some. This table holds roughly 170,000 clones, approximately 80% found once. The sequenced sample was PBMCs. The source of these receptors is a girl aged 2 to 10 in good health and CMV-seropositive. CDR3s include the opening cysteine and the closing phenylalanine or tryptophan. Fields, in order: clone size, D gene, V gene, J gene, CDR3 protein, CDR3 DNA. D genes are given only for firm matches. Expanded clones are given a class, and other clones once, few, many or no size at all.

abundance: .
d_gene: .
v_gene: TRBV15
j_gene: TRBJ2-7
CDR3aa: CATSRGPFRGSTTGQYF
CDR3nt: TGTGCCACCAGCAGAGGCCCATTTAGGGGCAGCACTACGGGGCAGTACTTC

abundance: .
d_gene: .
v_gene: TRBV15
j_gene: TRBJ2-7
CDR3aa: CATSRDLQGYEQYF
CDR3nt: TGTGCCACCAGCAGAGATCTTCAGGGCTACGAGCAGTACTTC

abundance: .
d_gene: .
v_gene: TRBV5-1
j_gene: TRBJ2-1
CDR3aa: CASSPLLWGRENEQFF
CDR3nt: TGCGCCAGCAGCCCTTTACTATGGGGCAGGGAAAATGAGCAGTTCTTC

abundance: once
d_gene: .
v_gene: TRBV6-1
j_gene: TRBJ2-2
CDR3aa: CASSEARGPGFTGELFF
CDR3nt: TGTGCCAGCAGTGAAGCGCGCGGGCCAGGTTTCACCGGGGAGCTGTTTTTT

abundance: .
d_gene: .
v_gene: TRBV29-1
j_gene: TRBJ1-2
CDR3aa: CSGEGLANYGYTF
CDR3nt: TGCAGCGGTGAAGGGTTAGCTAACTATGGCTACACCTTC

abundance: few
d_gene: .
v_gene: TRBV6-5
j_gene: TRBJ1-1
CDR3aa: CASSFGGRLEAFF
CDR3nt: TGTGCCAGCAGTTTCGGGGGTCGGCTTGAAGCTTTCTTT

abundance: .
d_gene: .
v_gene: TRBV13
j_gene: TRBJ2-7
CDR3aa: CASSPVGGSYEQYF
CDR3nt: TGTGCCAGCAGCCCGGTGGGGGGCTCCTACGAGCAGTACTTC

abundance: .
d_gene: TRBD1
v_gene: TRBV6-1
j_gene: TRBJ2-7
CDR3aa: CASSQGVSEQYF
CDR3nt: TGTGCCAGTAGCCAGGGGGTTTCCGAGCAGTACTTC

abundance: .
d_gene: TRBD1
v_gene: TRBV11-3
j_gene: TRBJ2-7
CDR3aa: CASSPQGGSEQYF
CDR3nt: TGTGCCAGCAGCCCACAGGGGGGAAGCGAGCAGTACTTC

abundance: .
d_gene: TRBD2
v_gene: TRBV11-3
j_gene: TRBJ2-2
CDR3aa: CASSTLRLALNTGELFF
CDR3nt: TGTGCCAGCAGCACACTGAGACTAGCGTTGAACACCGGGGAGCTGTTTTTT

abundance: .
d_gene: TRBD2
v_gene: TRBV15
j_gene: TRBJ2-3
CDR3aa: CATSREPSGRVTDTQYF
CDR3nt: TGTGCCACCAGCAGAGAGCCTAGCGGGAGGGTAACAGATACGCAGTATTTT

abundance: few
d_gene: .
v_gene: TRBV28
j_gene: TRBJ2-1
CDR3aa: CASSLTDNEQFF
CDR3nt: TGTGCCAGCAGTCTCACTGACAATGAGCAGTTCTTC

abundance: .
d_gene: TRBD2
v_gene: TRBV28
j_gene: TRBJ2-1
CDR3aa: CASSLLTSGGAYNEQFF
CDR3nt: TGTGCCAGCAGTTTACTAACTAGCGGGGGTGCCTACAATGAGCAGTTCTTC